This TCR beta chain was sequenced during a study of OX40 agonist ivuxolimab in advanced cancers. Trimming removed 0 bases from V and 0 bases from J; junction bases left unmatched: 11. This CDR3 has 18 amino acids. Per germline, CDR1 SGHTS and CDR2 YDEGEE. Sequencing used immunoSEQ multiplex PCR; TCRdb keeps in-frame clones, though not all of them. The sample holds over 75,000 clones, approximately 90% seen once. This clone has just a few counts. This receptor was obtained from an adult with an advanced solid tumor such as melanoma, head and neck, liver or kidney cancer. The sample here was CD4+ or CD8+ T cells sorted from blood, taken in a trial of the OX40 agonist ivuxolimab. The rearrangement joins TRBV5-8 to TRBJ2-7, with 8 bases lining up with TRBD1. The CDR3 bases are TGTGCCAGCAGCTTGGATCCGGACAGGGACCCTCCCTCCTACGAGCAGTACTTC. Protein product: CASSLDPDRDPPSYEQYF.